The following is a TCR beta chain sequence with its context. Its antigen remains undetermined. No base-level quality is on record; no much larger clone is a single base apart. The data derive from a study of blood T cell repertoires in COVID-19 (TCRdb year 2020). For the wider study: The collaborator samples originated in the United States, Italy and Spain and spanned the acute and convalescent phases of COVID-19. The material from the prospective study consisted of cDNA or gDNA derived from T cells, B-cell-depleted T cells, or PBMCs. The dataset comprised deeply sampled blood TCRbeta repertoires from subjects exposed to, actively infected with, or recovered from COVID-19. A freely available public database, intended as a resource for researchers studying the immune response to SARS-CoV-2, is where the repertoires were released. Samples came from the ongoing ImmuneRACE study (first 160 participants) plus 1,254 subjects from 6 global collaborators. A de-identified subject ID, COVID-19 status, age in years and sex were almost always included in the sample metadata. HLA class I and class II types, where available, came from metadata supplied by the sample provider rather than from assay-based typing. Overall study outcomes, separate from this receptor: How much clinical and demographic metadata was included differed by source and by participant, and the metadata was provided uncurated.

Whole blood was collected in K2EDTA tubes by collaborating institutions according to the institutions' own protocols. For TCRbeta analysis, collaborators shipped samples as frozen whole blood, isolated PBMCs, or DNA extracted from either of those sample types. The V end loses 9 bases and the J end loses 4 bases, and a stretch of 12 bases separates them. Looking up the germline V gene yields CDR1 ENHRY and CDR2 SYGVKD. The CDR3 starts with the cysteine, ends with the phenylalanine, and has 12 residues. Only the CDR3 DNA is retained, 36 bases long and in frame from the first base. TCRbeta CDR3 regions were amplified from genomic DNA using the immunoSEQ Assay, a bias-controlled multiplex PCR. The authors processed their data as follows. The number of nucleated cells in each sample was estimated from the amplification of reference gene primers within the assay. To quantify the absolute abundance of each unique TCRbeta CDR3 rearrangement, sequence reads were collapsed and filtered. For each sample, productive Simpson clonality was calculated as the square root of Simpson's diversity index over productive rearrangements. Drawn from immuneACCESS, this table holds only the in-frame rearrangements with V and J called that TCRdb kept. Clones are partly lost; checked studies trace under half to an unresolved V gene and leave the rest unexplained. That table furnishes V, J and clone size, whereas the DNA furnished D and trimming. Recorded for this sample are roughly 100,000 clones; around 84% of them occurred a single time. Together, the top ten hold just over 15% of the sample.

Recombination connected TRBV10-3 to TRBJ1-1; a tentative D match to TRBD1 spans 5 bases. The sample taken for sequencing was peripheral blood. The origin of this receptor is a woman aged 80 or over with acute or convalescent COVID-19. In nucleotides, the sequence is TGTGCCATATCAGGGTGGGGCACTGAAGCTTTCTTT. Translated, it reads CAISGWGTEAFF.